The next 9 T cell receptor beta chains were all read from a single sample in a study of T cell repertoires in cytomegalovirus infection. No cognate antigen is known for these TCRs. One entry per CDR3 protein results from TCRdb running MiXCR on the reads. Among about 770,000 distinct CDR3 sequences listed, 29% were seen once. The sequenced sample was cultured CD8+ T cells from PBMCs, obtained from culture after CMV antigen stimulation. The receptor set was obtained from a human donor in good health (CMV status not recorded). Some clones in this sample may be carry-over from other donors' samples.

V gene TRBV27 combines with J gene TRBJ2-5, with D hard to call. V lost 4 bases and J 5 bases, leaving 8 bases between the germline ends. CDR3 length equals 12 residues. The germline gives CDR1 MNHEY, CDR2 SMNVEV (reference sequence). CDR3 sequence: CASSSGFETQYF. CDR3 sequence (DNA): TGTGCCAGCAGTTCGGGCTTTGAGACCCAGTACTTC.

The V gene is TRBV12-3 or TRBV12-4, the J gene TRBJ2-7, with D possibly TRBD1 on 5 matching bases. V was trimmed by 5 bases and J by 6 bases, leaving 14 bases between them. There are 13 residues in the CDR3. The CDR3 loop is CASSHVPTGEQYV. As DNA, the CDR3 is TGTGCCAGCAGTCACGTCCCCACAGGCGAGCAGTACGTC.

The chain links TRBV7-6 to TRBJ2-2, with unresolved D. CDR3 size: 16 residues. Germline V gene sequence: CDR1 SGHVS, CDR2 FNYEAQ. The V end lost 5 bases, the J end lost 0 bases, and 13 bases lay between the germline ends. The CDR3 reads CASSETKVTNTGELFF. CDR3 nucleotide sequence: TGTGCCAGCAGCGAGACAAAGGTTACGAACACCGGGGAGCTGTTTTTT.

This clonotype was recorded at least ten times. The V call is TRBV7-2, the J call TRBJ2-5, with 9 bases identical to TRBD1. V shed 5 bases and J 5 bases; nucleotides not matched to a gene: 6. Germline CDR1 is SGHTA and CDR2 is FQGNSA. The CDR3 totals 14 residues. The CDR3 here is CASSQQGAYETQYF. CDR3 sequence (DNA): TGTGCCAGCAGCCAACAGGGGGCGTATGAGACCCAGTACTTC.

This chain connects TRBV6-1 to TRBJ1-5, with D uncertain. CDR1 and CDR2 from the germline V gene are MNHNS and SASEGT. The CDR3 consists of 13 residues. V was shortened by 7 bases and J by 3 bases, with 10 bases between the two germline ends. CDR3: CASKERFNQPQHF. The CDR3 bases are TGTGCCAGCAAGGAGAGGTTCAATCAGCCCCAGCATTTT.

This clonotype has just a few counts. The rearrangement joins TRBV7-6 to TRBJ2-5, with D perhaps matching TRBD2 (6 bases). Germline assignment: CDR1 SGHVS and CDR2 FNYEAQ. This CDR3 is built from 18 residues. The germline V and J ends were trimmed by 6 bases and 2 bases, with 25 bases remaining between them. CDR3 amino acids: CASSYPGLTAGQQETQYF. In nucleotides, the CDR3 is TGTGCCAGCAGTTACCCGGGACTTACCGCGGGGCAACAAGAGACCCAGTACTTC.

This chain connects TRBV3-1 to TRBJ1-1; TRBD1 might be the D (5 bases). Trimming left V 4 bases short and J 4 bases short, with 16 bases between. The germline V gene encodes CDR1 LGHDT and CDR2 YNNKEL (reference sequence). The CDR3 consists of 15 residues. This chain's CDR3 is CASSPPGAGGTEAFF. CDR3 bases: TGTGCCAGCAGCCCCCCAGGAGCTGGGGGCACTGAAGCTTTCTTT.

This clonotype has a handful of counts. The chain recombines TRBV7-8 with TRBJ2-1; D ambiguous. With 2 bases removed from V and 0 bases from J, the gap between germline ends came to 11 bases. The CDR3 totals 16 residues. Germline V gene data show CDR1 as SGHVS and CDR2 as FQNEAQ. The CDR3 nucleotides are TGTGCCAGCAGCTTATGGGCCCTAAGCTCCTACAATGAGCAGTTCTTC. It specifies CASSLWALSSYNEQFF.

The CDR3 DNA reads TGTGCCAGCAGCTCAGACAAGTCCTACGAGCAGTACGTC. Translation: CASSSDKSYEQYV. This chain connects TRBV7-9 to TRBJ2-7; D unresolved. The CDR3 has 13 amino acids. The V end was cut by 4 bases, the J end by 1 base, with 8 bases between. CDR1 SEHNR and CDR2 FQNEAQ come from the germline V gene (reference sequence).